Listed below are T cell receptor beta chains from one sample, sequenced in a study of shared clonotypes between healthy human individuals. The table came from immunoSEQ multiplex PCR; TCRdb's copy has only in-frame clones and leaves some out. Of some 450,000 clones listed, 75% to 80% are singletons. Sequencing was done on a sample of PBMCs. The receptors derive from a woman aged 40 to 50 in good health. Some clones in this sample may be carry-over from other donors' samples. CDR3s include the opening cysteine and the closing phenylalanine or tryptophan. A D gene is named only where the DNA matches it firmly. Where a row states a size, it is once, few, many or the class of an expanded clone; other rows omit it.

cdr3_nt | cdr3_aa | v_call | d_call | cdr3_length | j_call | clone_size
TGTGCCAGCAGCGTACTAGCCCTAAGGTACAACACCGGGGAGCTGTTTTTT | CASSVLALRYNTGELFF | TRBV7-9 | - | 17 | TRBJ2-2 | once
TGTGCCTGGAGTTTGGGGGCGGGAGCTTTCTTT | CAWSLGAGAFF | TRBV30 | - | 11 | TRBJ1-1 | -
TGTGCCAGCAGCCGGGAAGGGTTGAGTGAGCAGTTCTTC | CASSREGLSEQFF | TRBV2 | - | 13 | TRBJ2-1 | -
TGTGCCAGCAGCTTAGTTCCGAGTTACAATGAGCAGTTCTTC | CASSLVPSYNEQFF | TRBV7-2 | - | 14 | TRBJ2-1 | -
TGTGCCAGCAGCGACCTCAACAGGAATGAAAAACTGTTTTTT | CASSDLNRNEKLFF | TRBV9 | - | 14 | TRBJ1-4 | -
TGTGCCAGCAGCTTACGGATAAACAGGAGGCATGAGCAGTTCTTC | CASSLRINRRHEQFF | TRBV7-8 | - | 15 | TRBJ2-1 | -
TGTGCCAGCAGCTTGGAGGGAGGTCGTCTCACCGGGGAGCTGTTTTTT | CASSLEGGRLTGELFF | TRBV5-4 | - | 16 | TRBJ2-2 | -
TGTGCCAGCAGTTACTCAGGGGAGGGTACTATCTTTGGCTACACCTTC | CASSYSGEGTIFGYTF | TRBV6-5 | - | 16 | TRBJ1-2 | -
TGTGCCAGCAGAAGTGACAGTAACTATGGCTACACCTTC | CASRSDSNYGYTF | TRBV7-9 | - | 13 | TRBJ1-2 | -
TGTGCCACCAAGGGAACGAATCAGCCCCAGCATTTT | CATKGTNQPQHF | TRBV19 | - | 12 | TRBJ1-5 | -
TGTGCCAGCAGCTTAACCCCCGGGAGGGGTGAGCAGTTCTTC | CASSLTPGRGEQFF | TRBV7-3 | TRBD2 | 14 | TRBJ2-1 | -
TGTGCCACCAGCAGAGATCCAAACTCCGGGGAGCTGTTTTTT | CATSRDPNSGELFF | TRBV15 | - | 14 | TRBJ2-2 | -
TGTGCCTGGAGTAGCGAAAGCGGGAGATATGAGCAGTTCTTC | CAWSSESGRYEQFF | TRBV30 | TRBD2 | 14 | TRBJ2-1 | -
TGCGCCAGCAGCCAAGGTCCGAGCACAGATACGCAGTATTTT | CASSQGPSTDTQYF | TRBV4-1 | - | 14 | TRBJ2-3 | -
TGTGCCATCTCCCCAGGGACCACGACCTACGAGCAGTACTTC | CAISPGTTTYEQYF | TRBV28 | - | 14 | TRBJ2-7 | -
TGTGCCAGCAGTTTTGGGACAGGGGGGGAACAGCCCCAGCATTTT | CASSFGTGGEQPQHF | TRBV27 | TRBD1 | 15 | TRBJ1-5 | many
TGTGCCAGCAGCTTGGAAGACAGTACTACCTACGAGCAGTACTTC | CASSLEDSTTYEQYF | TRBV9 | - | 15 | TRBJ2-7 | -